The entry below describes one T cell receptor beta chain. This record comes from a study of technical replicates of blood from several donors. Sequencing was performed with immunoSEQ multiplex PCR; in TCRdb, only in-frame clones are kept and a portion is missing. This table has about 14,000 clones, just under 85% appearing once. Trimming pared 7 bases from V and 5 bases from J, leaving 17 bases between. This CDR3 has 14 residues. CDR1 is MDHEN, CDR2 SYDVKM, per germline. The sequenced sample was PBMCs. This receptor was obtained from a human donor in good health. This sequence joins TRBV28 and TRBJ1-2; possibly TRBD1 for D (5 bases). CDR3 DNA: TGTGCCAGCAACCCAGGTGGGGGAGGTTATGGCTACACCTTC. The encoded protein is CASNPGGGGYGYTF.